This T cell receptor beta chain was identified during a study of response to subunit inactivated influenza vaccine (dated by TCRdb to the late 2010s). A note on the overall study: To follow how T cells responded to a trivalent subunit inactivated influenza vaccine, the researchers relied on deep quantitative profiling of the T cell receptor repertoire. Points the paper makes about the study in general: The authors proposed that each seasonal influenza vaccination may bring in only a limited number of new T cells.

Per the germline V gene, WSHSY is the CDR1 and SAAADI is the CDR2. From V the trimming removes 6 bases and from J it removes 5 bases, while the gene matches leave 7 bases of the junction unaccounted for. There are 15 amino acids in the CDR3, from cysteine to phenylalanine inclusive. Only the CDR3 DNA is retained, 45 bases long and in frame from the first base. To prepare the library, RT-PCR was applied. Sequencing instrument: Illumina HiSeq 2500. The public reads were reanalyzed by TCRdb: fastp trimming at Q25, MiXCR alignment, in-frame beta chains only. Rows are unified per CDR3 protein, each entry keeping the most common DNA and genes. This sample lists roughly 540,000 distinct CDR3 sequences; approximately 24% were detected once. The ten largest clones capture under 3.5% of the sample. For this clonotype: Its antigen has not been determined. There are no base qualities to consult, and no much larger clone falls within one base.

The sample was also reused in another study, on T cells expressing NK-cell markers. The second study's paper adds: TCR beta cDNA libraries were made by 5'RACE template switching that added a universal primer site and unique molecular identifiers. Three sorted T-cell subsets (CD3+CD56+NKG2C+, CD3+CD56+NKG2C- and CD3+CD56-NKG2C+) from fewer than 10 donors had their TCR beta-chain repertoires profiled. Of the eight sequenced donors, seven were found to be HCMV-seropositive and one was found to be HCMV-seronegative. In several experiments an anti-gammadeltaTCR antibody was added to restrict sorting to alphabetaTCR-expressing T cells. In six donors, the dominant CD3+CD56+NKG2C+ clonotypes were among the top 10 CD8+ clonotypes and accounted for about 1.0-7.5% of CD8+ T cells. Those dominant clonotypes were again the most abundant among CD3+CD56-NKG2C+ cells in a handful of donors, at about 25-65%. Whether the expanded NKG2C-expressing T cell clones were specific for HCMV antigens remained unclear. Randomly selected healthy volunteers, three men and five women, were used as the eight sequenced donors. HCMV-specific IgG was detected in serum with a commercial ELISA kit to determine HCMV serostatus. Ficoll density gradient centrifugation was used to isolate peripheral blood mononuclear cells from blood. Magnetic immunoseparation with Miltenyi isolation kits was used to isolate CD4+ and CD8+ T cells from PBMC. Synthesis of cDNA was primed from the TCR beta constant segment and was followed by two consecutive PCR amplification steps. The libraries were sequenced on Illumina HiSeq 2000/2500, MiSeq or NextSeq, producing 2 x 150 bp reads. MIGEC was used to demultiplex reads and group reads by UMI, and MiTCR was used to assemble and quantify clonotypes. To exclude erroneous sequences, only TCR cDNA sequences supported by at least two reads were retained. The tcR package was used for downstream repertoire analysis, and clonotypes were matched between fractions using CDR3 nucleotide sequence together with V segment. VDJmatch was used to annotate antigen specificity against VDJdb, with one amino acid substitution in CDR3 allowed.

This receptor was taken from a man aged 45-65 years who received an inactivated influenza vaccine. Donor details come from another sample of the same person, matched by shared clones. The chain employs TRBV10-2 and TRBJ2-1; 10 junctional bases match TRBD2. Material: CD4+ T cells sorted from PBMCs, obtained 11 to 12 days after vaccination. CDR3 region: CASSPSGGANNEQFF. Read as DNA, the sequence is TGCGCCAGCAGCCCGAGCGGGGGGGCCAACAATGAGCAGTTCTTC.